The clone carrying this T cell receptor (beta chain) was counted ten times or more. Its antigen is still unknown. Germline V gene lookup returns CDR1 MNHEY and CDR2 SVGAGI. V was cut by 0 bases and J by 8 bases, with 13 bases left in between. The CDR3 has 15 residues. TCRdb independently ran MiXCR on the 5' RACE reads; one entry per CDR3 protein. The sample has 210,000 or so distinct CDR3 sequences, about 26% seen once. The data derive from a study of CD8 T cells in ankylosing spondylitis. Overall study results and limits: One TCR beta motif, made up of roughly eight highly homologous variants, appeared characteristic of ankylosing spondylitis blood. In reactive arthritis synovial fluid and blood, some motif variants had been reported before.

The V call is TRBV6-5, the J call TRBJ1-4; D call uncertain. The sequenced sample was blood, either unsorted or a sorted T cell fraction (not recorded which). The TCR comes from a male donor with ankylosing spondylitis or in good health (not recorded which). The CDR3 bases are TGTGCCAGCAGTTACTCGTGGGGTTATGGAGAAAAACTGTTTTTT. This encodes CASSYSWGYGEKLFF.